The clone carrying this TCR beta chain appeared many times. The data are from a study of blood T cell repertoires in COVID-19. Study background: Collection of acute and convalescent COVID-19 samples took place in the United States, Italy and Spain. From T cells, B-cell-depleted T cells, or PBMCs came the material, which was cDNA or gDNA.

The Seattle patients, enrolled during active infection, were followed longitudinally. Authors' analysis steps: Reference gene primer amplification yielded estimated nucleated cell counts. Clones were sequenced by immunoSEQ multiplex PCR, and TCRdb holds only the in-frame ones, with some missing. The D gene and trimming were derived from the DNA, and the V and J assignments and clone size from that table. The sample lists approximately 140,000 clones; 75% to 90% were seen once. V trimming: 3 bases; J trimming: 4 bases; junction bases outside the gene matches: 5. This CDR3 has 16 amino acids. Germline V CDR1 and CDR2: MRHNA, SNTAGT.

The chain recombines TRBV6-4 with TRBJ2-1, with 11 positions matching TRBD2. The source of this sequence is a man between 18 and 29 years old with COVID-19, enrolled during active disease. Sequences were obtained from peripheral blood. CDR3 nucleotides: TGTGCCAGCAGTGAAACTAGCGGGAGAGGGTACAATGAGCAGTTCTTC. It codes for CASSETSGRGYNEQFF.